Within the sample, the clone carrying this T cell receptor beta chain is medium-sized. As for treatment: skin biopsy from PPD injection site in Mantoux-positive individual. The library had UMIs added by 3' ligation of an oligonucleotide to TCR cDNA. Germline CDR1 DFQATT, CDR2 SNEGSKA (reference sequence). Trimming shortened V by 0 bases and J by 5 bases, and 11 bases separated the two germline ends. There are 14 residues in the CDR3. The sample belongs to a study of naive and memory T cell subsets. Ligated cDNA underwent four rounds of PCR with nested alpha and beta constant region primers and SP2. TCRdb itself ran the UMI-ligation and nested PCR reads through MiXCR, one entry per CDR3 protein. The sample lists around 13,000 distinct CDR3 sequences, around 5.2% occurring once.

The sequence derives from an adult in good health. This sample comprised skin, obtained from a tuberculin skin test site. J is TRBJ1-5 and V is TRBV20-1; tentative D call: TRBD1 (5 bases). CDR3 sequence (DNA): TGCAGTGCTAGAGATACCAGGGTTGATCAGCCCCAGCATTTT. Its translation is CSARDTRVDQPQHF.